The 28 T cell receptor beta chains listed next were all sequenced from one sample in a study of OX40 agonist ivuxolimab in advanced cancers. Repertoires were generated with immunoSEQ multiplex PCR, while TCRdb's copy carries only in-frame clones and drops some. The sample records over 55,000 clones, 70% to 90% being singletons. The sample here was CD4+ or CD8+ T cells sorted from blood, taken in a trial of the OX40 agonist ivuxolimab. The receptors come from an adult with an advanced solid tumor such as melanoma, head and neck, liver or kidney cancer.

This sequence joins TRBV19 and TRBJ2-1, with 9 bases matching TRBD1. Trimming at V came to 1 base and at J to 3 bases, leaving 1 base not matched to a gene. Germline lookup yields CDR1 LNHDA and CDR2 SQIVND (reference sequence). The CDR3 has 15 residues. The CDR3, as DNA: TGTGCCAGTAGTATAGTGGGACAGGGCTACAATGAGCAGTTCTTC. Translated, it gives CASSIVGQGYNEQFF. The whole variable domain, remainder taken from reference TRBV19 and TRBJ2-1, is DGGITQSPKYLFRKEGQNVTLSCEQNLNHDAMYWYRQDPGQGLRLIYYSQIVNDFQKGDIAEGYSVSREKKESFPLTVTSAQKNPTAFYLCASSIVGQGYNEQFFGPGTRLTVL.

The rearrangement uses TRBV7-6 and TRBJ2-1; 10 bases align to TRBD2. The CDR3 sequence is 17 residues long. After removal of 3 bases from V and 0 bases from J, the junction contained 5 bases not matched to a gene. CDR1 and CDR2 from the germline V gene are SGHVS and FNYEAQ. CDR3 region: CASSLASGSVSYNEQFF. The DNA for the CDR3 is TGTGCCAGCAGCTTGGCTAGCGGGAGTGTCTCCTACAATGAGCAGTTCTTC.

This chain joins TRBV6-5 and TRBJ2-3; D is undetermined. Trimming stripped 2 bases from V and 6 bases from J, with 3 bases between. The CDR3 totals 11 residues. Looked up from germline, CDR1 is MNHEY and CDR2 is SVGAGI. CDR3 nucleotide sequence: TGTGCCAGCAGTTACATGGATACGCAGTATTTT. Its translation: CASSYMDTQYF.

This clone was detected once. The chain employs TRBV19 and TRBJ1-3; D uncertain. This CDR3 spans 15 amino acids. The ends were cut back, 6 bases at V and 0 bases at J, with 12 bases in the middle. CDR1 is LNHDA and CDR2 is SQIVND in the germline V gene (reference sequence). CDR3 DNA sequence: TGTGCCAGTAGCCCACATCCATCCTCTGGAAACACCATATATTTT. As protein: CASSPHPSSGNTIYF.

The genes are TRBV18 and TRBJ2-2; 8 bases are a match to TRBD1. The V and J ends lost 2 bases and 3 bases, in that order; junction bases with no gene match: 8. The CDR3 consists of 17 residues. The germline gives CDR1 KGHSH, CDR2 LQKENI. This CDR3 reads CASSPNQQGADTGELFF. The CDR3 DNA follows: TGTGCCAGCTCACCAAACCAGCAGGGGGCGGACACCGGGGAGCTGTTTTTT.

The V and J genes are TRBV14 and TRBJ2-5; tentative D call: TRBD1 (5 bases). CDR1 is SGHDN, CDR2 FVKESK, per germline. There are 13 residues in the CDR3. The V end was cut by 1 base, the J end by 9 bases, with 12 bases between. This CDR3 reads CASSQAVGAAQYF. The DNA of the CDR3 is TGTGCCAGCAGCCAAGCAGTTGGGGCGGCCCAGTACTTC. Looking up the rest from reference TRBV14 and TRBJ2-5 gives the full variable domain: EAGVTQFPSHSVIEKGQTVTLRCDPISGHDNLYWYRRVMGKEIKFLLHFVKESKQDESGMPNNRFLAERTGGTYSTLKVQPAELEDSGVYFCASSQAVGAAQYFGPGTRLLVL.

This clone was seen only once. The gene calls are TRBV28 and TRBJ2-5; D might be TRBD1 or TRBD2, each matching 6 bases. The CDR3 covers 19 residues. The germline V and J ends were trimmed by 6 bases and 1 base, with 27 bases remaining between them. Germline CDR1 and CDR2: MDHEN and SYDVKM. CDR3 in DNA: TGTGCCAGCAGGTTTTTGGGGGGCAGGGGAAACGGCGTCCAAGAGACCCAGTACTTC. Translation: CASRFLGGRGNGVQETQYF.

This clone was seen once. The V and J genes are TRBV11-2 and TRBJ2-1; D gene unclear. Germline V lookup: CDR1 SGHAT, CDR2 FQNNGV. V was pared by 1 base and J by 2 bases, with 12 bases between. The CDR3 covers 16 residues. The CDR3 protein is CASSLAPLTPYNEQFF. CDR3 bases: TGTGCCAGCAGCTTAGCTCCTCTTACCCCCTACAATGAGCAGTTCTTC.

V gene TRBV18 combines with J gene TRBJ2-2, with TRBD2 as a possible D gene (5 bases). V gave up 3 bases and J gave up 5 bases, with 7 bases separating them. This CDR3 comprises 13 residues. From germline, CDR1 is KGHSH and CDR2 LQKENI. CDR3 nucleotides: TGTGCCAGCTCACCCCGGGGTACCGGGGAGCTGTTTTTT. Its protein product is CASSPRGTGELFF.

CDR3 nucleotide sequence: TGTGCCAGCAGTTCAGGTCTGGGTGGAAACACCATATATTTT. It translates to CASSSGLGGNTIYF. J is TRBJ1-3 and V is TRBV27; no clear D. Per the germline V gene, CDR1 is MNHEY and CDR2 is SMNVEV (reference sequence). The CDR3 covers 14 residues. The V and J ends lost 4 bases and 3 bases respectively, with 10 bases between them.

This chain links TRBV5-1 with TRBJ1-1, with no clear D. The V gene's germline CDR1 is SGHRS and CDR2 YFSETQ. CDR3 length: 14 residues. The V and J ends lost 0 bases and 1 base respectively, with 7 bases between them. CDR3: CASSLGTGNTEAFF. The CDR3 nucleotides read TGCGCCAGCAGCTTGGGAACGGGGAACACTGAAGCTTTCTTT.

This clone was counted between two and nine times. The rearrangement uses TRBV18 and TRBJ2-4; the match to TRBD2 covers 11 bases. Unmatched junction bases numbered 1, after V lost 0 bases and J lost 0 bases. The CDR3 runs 17 residues. Germline values: CDR1 KGHSH, CDR2 LQKENI. The CDR3 bases are TGTGCCAGCTCACCACCGCTAGCGGGAGGAGCCAAAAACATTCAGTACTTC. Amino acids: CASSPPLAGGAKNIQYF.

V usage is TRBV2 and J usage is TRBJ2-3; D is possibly TRBD2 (6 bases). The ends were cut back, 6 bases at V and 1 base at J, with 20 bases in the middle. The CDR3 totals 17 residues. The germline V gene encodes CDR1 SNHLY and CDR2 FYNNEI. CDR3 nucleotides: TGTGCCAGCAGGGGGCAGGCAGGGAGGTGGGGCACAGATACGCAGTATTTT. Amino acid sequence: CASRGQAGRWGTDTQYF.

The chain employs TRBV7-3 and TRBJ2-1, with 14 bases aligning to TRBD2. The trim removed 2 bases at V and 7 bases at J, leaving 1 base unmatched. The V gene's germline CDR1 is SGHTA and CDR2 FQGTGA. The CDR3 runs 15 residues. In nucleotides, the CDR3 is TGTGCCAGCAGCTTAGGGACTAGCGGGAGAAATGAGCAGTTCTTC. This sequence encodes CASSLGTSGRNEQFF.

The V call is TRBV11-2, the J call TRBJ2-1; no reliable D call. Germline loops: CDR1 SGHAT, CDR2 FQNNGV. The CDR3 is made up of 13 amino acids. V lost 2 bases, J lost 3 bases, and 5 bases lay in between. In nucleotides, the CDR3 is TGTGCCAGCAGCTTATCGCTCTACAATGAGCAGTTCTTC. Protein sequence: CASSLSLYNEQFF.

This chain connects TRBV28 to TRBJ1-6; D unclear. The CDR3 has 20 residues. V lost 2 bases and J 5 bases, leaving 25 bases between the germline ends. Germline V gene data show CDR1 as MDHEN and CDR2 as SYDVKM. Written as DNA, the CDR3 is TGTGCCAGCAGTTTAGTTACGGCGACCGGGTTGGGCGAGGATAATTCACCCCTCCACTTT. Protein product: CASSLVTATGLGEDNSPLHF.

The V and J genes are TRBV7-2 and TRBJ2-7, with a tentative D call TRBD1 (6 bases). The germline V and J ends were trimmed by 0 bases and 4 bases, with 13 bases remaining between them. The CDR3 covers 15 residues. Germline CDR1 is SGHTA and CDR2 is FQGNSA. The CDR3 DNA is TGTGCCAGCAGCTTAGCAGCAGGGGCCCAATACGAGCAGTACTTC. As protein: CASSLAAGAQYEQYF.

This clone was detected only once. The chain employs TRBV7-9 and TRBJ2-5; D perhaps matches TRBD1 (5 bases). The CDR3 spans 12 residues. Germline CDR1 reads SEHNR; CDR2 reads FQNEAQ (reference sequence). V was cut by 5 bases and J by 5 bases, with 9 bases left in between. DNA for the CDR3: TGTGCCAGCAGCGAGAACAGGGAGACCCAGTACTTC. Its protein is CASSENRETQYF.

The gene calls are TRBV6-5 and TRBJ2-7, with 8 bases fitting TRBD2. V lost 5 bases to trimming and J lost 5 bases; unmatched junction nucleotides: 8. The CDR3 runs 14 residues. The V gene's germline CDR1 is MNHEY and CDR2 SVGAGI. The CDR3: CASSPALAVNEQYF. The CDR3 DNA reads as TGTGCCAGCAGTCCCGCACTAGCGGTAAACGAGCAGTACTTC.

This chain links TRBV4-3 with TRBJ2-2; D not certain. V lost 4 bases, J lost 6 bases, and 24 bases lay in between. The V gene's germline CDR1 is LGHNA and CDR2 YSLEER. The CDR3 totals 18 residues. The DNA for the CDR3 is TGCGCCAGCAGCCGCCAAGGTGGCCTATTCCGTCTAGCCGGGGAGCTGTTTTTT. Translation: CASSRQGGLFRLAGELFF.

This chain's CDR3 is CASSLEGNEQFF. CDR3 DNA sequence: TGCGCCAGCAGCCTCGAGGGCAATGAGCAGTTCTTC. The chain carries TRBV4-3 and TRBJ2-1; tentatively, D is TRBD2 (5 bases). This CDR3 is 12 amino acids long. Germline V lookup: CDR1 LGHNA, CDR2 YSLEER. Trimming pared 4 bases from V and 6 bases from J, leaving 7 bases between.

The chain joins TRBV11-3 to TRBJ1-3, with a tentative D call TRBD1 (6 bases). Trimming stripped 4 bases from V and 4 bases from J, with 11 bases between. The CDR3 covers 14 residues. Germline assignment: CDR1 SGHNT and CDR2 YENEEA. CDR3 in DNA: TGTGCCAGCAGCTCCCCGGACAGCGGAAACACCATATATTTT. Its protein product is CASSSPDSGNTIYF.

The chain uses TRBV27 and TRBJ1-4; 9 bases match TRBD1. CDR1 is MNHEY, CDR2 SMNVEV, per germline (reference sequence). There are 14 residues in the CDR3. J was trimmed by 7 bases and V by 5 bases; bases with no gene match: 5. CDR3 residues: CASSPQGAGEKLFF. The CDR3 DNA reads as TGTGCCAGCAGTCCACAGGGGGCAGGTGAAAAACTGTTTTTT.

The chain carries TRBV15 and TRBJ1-4; unclear D gene. CDR1 and CDR2 (germline): LNHNV, YYDKDF (reference sequence). The V gene lost 2 bases and the J gene lost 8 bases, with 6 bases spanning the gap. The CDR3 has 12 residues. This chain's CDR3 is CATSRQAEKLFF. Written as DNA, the CDR3 is TGTGCCACCAGCAGACAAGCCGAAAAACTGTTTTTT.

This clone was recorded only once. The chain has TRBV6-1 and TRBJ2-7; D is ambiguous. Germline loops: CDR1 MNHNS, CDR2 SASEGT. V was shortened by 5 bases and J by 4 bases, with 12 bases between the two germline ends. The CDR3 consists of 13 residues. CDR3 amino acids: CASSRQILYEQYF. The DNA of the CDR3 is TGTGCCAGCAGTCGTCAGATACTATACGAGCAGTACTTC.

The CDR3 is CSVRTALSNQPQHF. In DNA form, the CDR3 reads TGCAGCGTTCGGACGGCCTTGAGCAATCAGCCCCAGCATTTT. The rearrangement uses TRBV29-1 and TRBJ1-5; D is ambiguous. Looked up from germline, CDR1 is SQVTM and CDR2 is ANQGSEA. This CDR3 contains 14 residues. V was cut by 5 bases and J by 1 base, with 12 bases left in between.

The sample holds one count of this clone. The chain is built from TRBV7-9 and TRBJ2-1, with D tentatively TRBD2 (6 bases). The CDR3 consists of 17 residues. The germline V gene encodes CDR1 SEHNR and CDR2 FQNEAQ (reference sequence). The V end was cut by 5 bases, the J end by 0 bases, with 17 bases between. The CDR3 region is CASSPLLASSSYNEQFF. The CDR3 nucleotides read TGTGCCAGCAGCCCTCTTCTAGCGTCTAGCTCCTACAATGAGCAGTTCTTC.

The sample holds a few counts of this clone. The chain uses TRBV30 and TRBJ2-3, with 7 positions matching TRBD1. V lost 4 bases to trimming and J lost 2 bases; unmatched junction nucleotides: 12. The CDR3 has 16 amino acids. The germline V gene encodes CDR1 GTSNPN and CDR2 SVGIG (reference sequence). In nucleotides, the CDR3 is TGTGCCTGGACAAAGGGGGCAGGGGCCTTCACAGATACGCAGTATTTT. Translating gives CAWTKGAGAFTDTQYF. The full variable domain, completed using reference TRBV30 and TRBJ2-3, is SQTIHQWPATLVQPVGSPLSLECTVEGTSNPNLYWYRQAAGRGLQLLFYSVGIGQISSEVPQNLSASRPQDRQFILSSKKLLLSDSGFYLCAWTKGAGAFTDTQYFGPGTRLTVL.